This T cell receptor beta chain came from a study of OX40 agonist ivuxolimab in advanced cancers. Overall study results and limits: In general, CD8+ T cells held more expanded clones than CD4+ did, on average.

Sequencing used immunoSEQ multiplex PCR; TCRdb keeps in-frame clones, though not all of them. The top ten clones hold about 1.9% of a sample with roughly 80,000 clones, about 86% of them seen once. The table lists this clone with a few counts. Its antigen remains unidentified. Trimming took 4 bases from V and 2 from J, leaving 13 bases between them. The CDR3 contains 15 residues. Germline V gene lookup returns CDR1 SGHTA and CDR2 FQGTGA. The sequence was obtained from an adult with an advanced solid tumor such as melanoma, head and neck, liver or kidney cancer. Sequenced material: CD4+ or CD8+ T cells sorted from blood, taken in a trial of the OX40 agonist ivuxolimab. This chain joins TRBV7-3 and TRBJ2-3; tentative D call: TRBD2 (5 bases). CDR3 DNA sequence: TGTGCCAGCAGCTCCGGGCAGCGGTCCACAGATACGCAGTATTTT. Amino acid sequence: CASSSGQRSTDTQYF.